Below, 20 T cell receptor beta chains from the same sample are listed, as sequenced in a study of a mutant IDH1 vaccine in newly diagnosed glioma. Time point: week 35, safety follow-up. Vaccine doses each comprised 300 ug of mutant IDH1 20-mer peptide, with topical imiquimod. No antigens are known for them. The assay was immunoSEQ multiplex PCR, and TCRdb's table has in-frame clones only and misses some. Of some 47,000 clones listed, 65% to 90% are singletons. The specimen was PBMCs, collected from a glioma patient whose treatment included an IDH1 peptide vaccine. These receptors were taken from a woman aged 40 to 50 with glioma. Some clones in this sample may be carry-over from other donors' samples.

V is TRBV28 and J is TRBJ2-4; D assignment may be TRBD1 or TRBD2 (6 bases each). The germline V gene has CDR1 MDHEN and CDR2 SYDVKM. The CDR3 has 14 residues. Deletions cut 7 bases from V and 7 bases from J, with 17 bases between. CDR3 sequence reads: CASTLTGGPNIQYF. The CDR3 DNA reads TGTGCCAGCACCCTAACTGGGGGGCCTAACATTCAGTACTTC.

The V gene is TRBV6-6, the J gene TRBJ1-3, with D possibly TRBD1 on 6 matching bases. V was pared by 5 bases and J by 10 bases, with 15 bases between. Germline CDR1 MNHNY, CDR2 SVGAGI (reference sequence). There are 13 residues in the CDR3. CDR3 in amino acids: CASSTTGERTIYF. In nucleotides, the CDR3 is TGTGCCAGCAGTACGACAGGCGAGAGGACCATATATTTT.

The chain carries TRBV6-1 and TRBJ1-5, with TRBD1 identical over 8 bases. The trim removed 9 bases at V and 5 bases at J, leaving 9 bases unmatched. Germline assignment: CDR1 MNHNS and CDR2 SASEGT. The CDR3 contains 14 residues. The CDR3 DNA reads TGTGCCAGTGGTGAGACAGGGGTACATCAGCCCCAGCATTTT. This translates into CASGETGVHQPQHF.

Written as DNA, the CDR3 is TGTGCCAGCAGCTTACCCGAGGGAGCAGATACGCAGTATTTT. Encoded protein: CASSLPEGADTQYF. The chain recombines TRBV7-9 with TRBJ2-3; possible D gene TRBD2, 5 bases. V lost 2 bases and J lost 4, with 10 bases in between. Germline values: CDR1 SEHNR, CDR2 FQNEAQ (reference sequence). The CDR3 sequence is 14 residues long.

The CDR3: CASSVAIGTKYEQYF. CDR3 coding DNA: TGTGCCAGCAGCGTAGCCATAGGGACCAAATACGAGCAGTACTTC. V gene TRBV9 combines with J gene TRBJ2-7; tentatively, D is TRBD1 or TRBD2 (5 bases each). The germline V and J ends were trimmed by 0 bases and 4 bases, with 14 bases remaining between them. The CDR3 is 15 amino acids. Germline V gene lookup returns CDR1 SGDLS and CDR2 YYNGEE.

V and J are TRBV15 and TRBJ1-4, with 10 bases that match TRBD1. CDR3 length: 15 residues. CDR1 and CDR2 (germline): LNHNV, YYDKDF (reference sequence). With V trimmed by 3 bases and J by 6 bases, 4 bases remained unmatched. The CDR3 spells CATSSSTGGDEKLFF. The CDR3, as DNA: TGTGCCACCAGCAGCTCGACAGGGGGCGATGAAAAACTGTTTTTT.

The V call is TRBV29-1, the J call TRBJ2-7, with TRBD1 as a possible D gene (6 bases). The germline CDR1 and CDR2 sequences are SQVTM and ANQGSEA. V gave up 5 bases and J gave up 5 bases, with 16 bases separating them. The CDR3 runs to 13 residues. The CDR3 DNA follows: TGCAGCGTTAGGGGTGGGGGCCGAGACGAGCAGTACTTC. Residues: CSVRGGGRDEQYF.

This chain joins TRBV7-2 and TRBJ2-3; D might be TRBD1 or TRBD2, each matching 5 bases. This CDR3 contains 14 residues. Per the germline V gene, CDR1 is SGHTA and CDR2 is FQGNSA. Trimming removed 4 bases from V and 0 bases from J, with 8 bases in between. CDR3 amino acids: CASSWDGSTDTQYF. In nucleotides, the CDR3 is TGTGCCAGCAGCTGGGACGGAAGCACAGATACGCAGTATTTT.

This chain uses TRBV9 with TRBJ2-3; D is tentatively TRBD1 or TRBD2 (5 bases each). In germline, CDR1 is SGDLS, CDR2 YYNGEE. Trimming took off 2 bases at V and 1 base at J, with 5 bases between the two ends. CDR3 length: 13 amino acids. The CDR3 region has the DNA TGTGCCAGCAGCGTGGGGGGCACAGATACGCAGTATTTT. The encoded protein is CASSVGGTDTQYF.

V usage is TRBV5-1 and J usage is TRBJ1-6, with TRBD1 as a possible D gene (5 bases). The germline V gene has CDR1 SGHRS and CDR2 YFSETQ. Trimming pared 3 bases from V and 9 bases from J, leaving 10 bases between. CDR3 length: 13 residues. The CDR3 DNA follows: TGCGCCAGCAGCTACGGACAAGGTTCACCCCTCCACTTT. This gives the protein CASSYGQGSPLHF.

This chain uses TRBV7-9 with TRBJ2-7; D is possibly TRBD2 (6 bases). The CDR3 is made up of 14 amino acids. Germline V lookup: CDR1 SEHNR, CDR2 FQNEAQ (reference sequence). V lost 2 bases, J lost 2 bases, and 10 bases lay in between. For the CDR3, the DNA is TGTGCCAGCAGCTTAAATTCGGGGGCCTACGAGCAGTACTTC. Protein: CASSLNSGAYEQYF.

This rearrangement joins TRBV15 to TRBJ2-7, with 8 bases that match TRBD1. The CDR3 covers 14 residues. Germline V gene sequence: CDR1 LNHNV, CDR2 YYDKDF (reference sequence). V shed 2 bases, J shed 5 bases, and the junction held 5 bases outside the gene matches. CDR3 DNA: TGTGCCACCAGCAGACGACAGGGGAGGAACGAGCAGTACTTC. Translated: CATSRRQGRNEQYF.

The chain is built from TRBV7-9 and TRBJ1-5; D gene unclear. This CDR3 region has 13 residues. Germline values: CDR1 SEHNR, CDR2 FQNEAQ (reference sequence). V was clipped by 3 bases and J by 1 base, with 4 bases between them. The CDR3 DNA reads TGTGCCAGCAGCTTCGGGAGCAATCAGCCCCAGCATTTT. This sequence encodes CASSFGSNQPQHF.

The chain recombines TRBV2 with TRBJ1-1; D not certain. V shed 4 bases and J shed 3 bases, with 6 bases lying between them. From germline, CDR1 is SNHLY and CDR2 FYNNEI. The CDR3 totals 12 residues. The CDR3 DNA reads TGTGCCAGCAGTGCAGAGGACACTGAAGCTTTCTTT. It codes for CASSAEDTEAFF. The whole variable domain, remainder taken from reference TRBV2 and TRBJ1-1, is EPEVTQTPSHQVTQMGQEVILRCVPISNHLYFYWYRQILGQKVEFLVSFYNNEISEKSEIFDDQFSVERPDGSNFTLKIRSTKLEDSAMYFCASSAEDTEAFFGQGTRLTVV.

This clone was seen only a few times. The chain has TRBV6-5 and TRBJ1-1, with D perhaps matching TRBD1 (5 bases). Trimming stripped 6 bases from V and 5 bases from J, with 7 bases between. From germline, CDR1 is MNHEY and CDR2 SVGAGI. The CDR3 consists of 11 residues. The CDR3 spells CASRRGTEAFF. Here the CDR3 DNA reads TGTGCCAGCAGGAGGGGTACTGAAGCTTTCTTT.

This sequence joins TRBV6-5 and TRBJ2-7; D is uncertain. This CDR3 comprises 13 residues. Germline loops: CDR1 MNHEY, CDR2 SVGAGI. Between the trimmed V and J ends, which lost 5 bases and 0 bases, there was a span of 8 bases. The CDR3 sequence: CASSPDRSYEQYF. The CDR3 DNA reads TGTGCCAGCAGTCCCGATCGCTCCTACGAGCAGTACTTC.

The chain couples TRBV28 to TRBJ1-2, with D unclear. CDR3 length equals 16 residues. Trimming left V 6 bases short and J 4 bases short, with 21 bases between. Germline loops: CDR1 MDHEN, CDR2 SYDVKM. CDR3: CASSPVARSQGYGYTF. CDR3 DNA: TGTGCCAGCAGCCCTGTAGCCCGGTCCCAAGGCTATGGCTACACCTTC.

The chain carries TRBV6-1 and TRBJ1-2; the D gene is possibly TRBD1 (6 bases). The CDR3 length is 10 residues. Trimming took off 10 bases at V and 8 bases at J, with 11 bases between the two ends. Germline CDR1 is MNHNS and CDR2 is SASEGT. As DNA, the CDR3 is TGTGCCATCCAAGGGGGGGGCTACACCTTC. It yields the protein CAIQGGGYTF.

The chain carries TRBV28 and TRBJ2-1; unclear D gene. This CDR3 contains 12 residues. Per germline, CDR1 MDHEN and CDR2 SYDVKM. V lost 0 bases to trimming and J lost 4 bases, with 1 base between them. Here the CDR3 reads CASSLWYNEQFF. DNA for the CDR3: TGTGCCAGCAGTTTATGGTACAATGAGCAGTTCTTC.

This rearrangement joins TRBV10-3 to TRBJ1-3; D remains ambiguous. The CDR3 length is 13 residues. V was clipped by 8 bases and J by 4 bases, with 12 bases between them. Germline CDR1 ENHRY, CDR2 SYGVKD. Here the CDR3 DNA reads TGTGCCATCGGTTCCCAGACAGGAAACACCATATATTTT. Translated: CAIGSQTGNTIYF.